Reported below is one TCR beta chain. The antigen is unknown. A far larger clone is a single base away, which makes a read error likely. Adult donors, all healthy and HIV-negative, had no recent acute infections or vaccinations. The unsorted PBMC sample used ten immunoSEQ deep assay plates. Produced via immunoSEQ multiplex PCR; TCRdb's table is partial and in-frame only. The sample consists of about 490,000 clones, about three quarters of them appearing once. The data stem from a study of shared clonotypes between healthy human individuals. Study-level background: A couple of women and three men aged 18 to 49 made up the donors.

Study-level findings and limits: Clonotype sharing among the donors was expected to vary with sequencing depth.

CDR3 length equals 14 residues. V dropped 4 bases and J dropped 6; count of bases not matched to a gene: 8. Germline V gives CDR1 GTSNPN, CDR2 SVGIG (reference sequence). This clonotype was obtained from a middle-aged woman in good health. Some clones in this sample may be carry-over from other donors' samples. The V call is TRBV30, the J call TRBJ2-2; the match to TRBD1 covers 7 bases. The sequenced sample consisted of PBMCs. The CDR3 region is CAWNRDSNPGELFF. Written as DNA, the CDR3 is TGTGCCTGGAACCGGGACAGCAACCCCGGGGAGCTGTTTTTT.